This is a list of T cell receptor beta chains from one sample in a study of T cell responses to AZD1222 COVID-19 vaccine. Clones were read by immunoSEQ multiplex PCR, and TCRdb kept only the in-frame ones, dropping some. The table includes some 150,000 clones, approximately 90% detected once. The sequenced sample was peripheral blood, obtained on day 0 of MenACWY control vaccination. The receptors here all came from an adult in good health. CDR3s include the opening cysteine and the closing phenylalanine or tryptophan. A D gene is named only where the DNA matches it firmly. Clone size, where shown, is once, few, many, or a class for clones that have expanded.

TRBJ2-2	NA	NA	TRBV12-3/TRBV12-4	TGTGCCAGCATTCCAGGAGGGTCCGGGGAGCTGTTTTTT	CASIPGGSGELFF
TRBJ1-2	once	NA	TRBV7-9	TGTGCCAGCAGCCAGACAGCAGCTAACTATGGCTACACCTTC	CASSQTAANYGYTF
TRBJ1-3	NA	NA	TRBV5-6	TGTGCCAGCAGCTTGGGACAGATGTGGACGAACACCATATATTTT	CASSLGQMWTNTIYF
TRBJ1-4	NA	NA	TRBV27	TGTGCCAGCAGTTTAACAGGTGGGACTAATGAAAAACTGTTTTTT	CASSLTGGTNEKLFF
TRBJ1-3	NA	NA	TRBV20-1	TGCAGTGCTAGTCCGCAGCCCCTCTTAGCTGGAAACACCATATATTTT	CSASPQPLLAGNTIYF
TRBJ1-6	NA	NA	TRBV10-2	TGCGCCAGCAGGGAGGAACGGCCTGTGGCCTCACCCCTCCACTTT	CASREERPVASPLHF
TRBJ1-5	NA	NA	TRBV5-1	TGCGCCAGCAGCCCCGCGGGAGATCAGCCCCAGCATTTT	CASSPAGDQPQHF
TRBJ1-5	NA	TRBD1	TRBV6-5	TGTGCCAGCGCTTCAGGGGGGACGGGAACGCCCCAGCATTTT	CASASGGTGTPQHF
TRBJ1-4	few	NA	TRBV19	TGTGCCAGTAGTTGGGGGACACTAGGACGTGGTGAAAAACTGTTTTTT	CASSWGTLGRGEKLFF
TRBJ2-7	NA	NA	TRBV6-4	TGTGCCAGTCATCTACAGGGTTACGGTGACGAGCAGTACTTC	CASHLQGYGDEQYF
TRBJ2-1	NA	NA	TRBV7-3	TGTGCCAGCAGCCAGGGGCTTTACAATGAGCAGTTCTTC	CASSQGLYNEQFF
TRBJ1-2	NA	TRBD1	TRBV28	TGTGCCAGCAGGACAGGGAGCCCTGGCTACACCTTC	CASRTGSPGYTF
TRBJ1-5	NA	NA	TRBV3-1/TRBV3-2	TGTGCCAGCAGCCAAGATGAACTTCAGCCCCAGCATTTT	CASSQDELQPQHF
TRBJ1-5	NA	NA	TRBV5-5	TGTGCCAGCAGCTTGGGACCGGGAGGGTCGGGCAATCAGCCCCAGCATTTT	CASSLGPGGSGNQPQHF
TRBJ2-7	NA	NA	TRBV27	TGTGCCAGCAGTCCCCAGGGGGGGAGGTCCTACGAGCAGTACTTC	CASSPQGGRSYEQYF
TRBJ1-2	NA	TRBD1	TRBV29-1	TGCAGCGTATTGACAGGGGGGTTTGGCTACACCTTC	CSVLTGGFGYTF
TRBJ1-1	NA	NA	TRBV5-1	TGCGCCAGCAGCTTGGGGAGTATGAACACTGAAGCTTTCTTT	CASSLGSMNTEAFF
TRBJ2-3	NA	TRBD1	TRBV5-1	TGCGCCAGCAGCATACAGGGGGCGCCTGAAGATACGCAGTATTTT	CASSIQGAPEDTQYF
TRBJ2-2	NA	TRBD1	TRBV6-5	TGTGCCAGCACCCGGACAGGCACCGGGGAGCTGTTTTTT	CASTRTGTGELFF
TRBJ2-3	NA	NA	TRBV9	TGTGCCAGCAGCCCCCTTGGGAGTACGCAGTATTTT	CASSPLGSTQYF
TRBJ1-5	NA	NA	TRBV2	TGTGCCAGCACCCGAAGGAGGGTTCAGGGGTATAGCAATCAGCCCCAGCATTTT	CASTRRRVQGYSNQPQHF
TRBJ2-7	NA	NA	TRBV4-2	TGTGCCAGCAGCCAAGGTCCCAGTCCCTACGAGCAGTACTTC	CASSQGPSPYEQYF
TRBJ2-3	NA	TRBD2	TRBV5-1	TGCGCCAGCAGCTTGGGACTAGCGGGATCTCTAAGTACAGATACGCAGTATTTT	CASSLGLAGSLSTDTQYF
TRBJ1-2	NA	NA	TRBV5-1	TGCGCCAGCAGCTTGGATGTGGGAAACTATGGCTACACCTTC	CASSLDVGNYGYTF
TRBJ1-5	NA	NA	TRBV7-8	TGTGCCAGCAGCTTACAGGGCCGAACACTAATCAGGCCCCAGCATTTT	CASSLQGRTLIRPQHF
TRBJ1-5	NA	NA	TRBV9	TGTGCCAGCAGCGCCTCAGGGACCAGTAATCAGCCCCAGCATTTT	CASSASGTSNQPQHF
TRBJ1-4	NA	TRBD1	TRBV7-9	TGTGCCAGCAGCTTAAGGCAGGGGGCGTTGGAAAAACTGTTTTTT	CASSLRQGALEKLFF
TRBJ1-5	NA	NA	TRBV10-1	TGCGCCAGCAGTAGTGGGAGGAATCAGCCCCAGCATTTT	CASSSGRNQPQHF
TRBJ1-1	NA	NA	TRBV9	TGTGCCAGCAGCGTTGACCCGGGGCTGGGCACTGAAGCTTTCTTT	CASSVDPGLGTEAFF
TRBJ2-7	NA	NA	TRBV9	TGTGCCAGCAGCGTAGCTGAGAGGGGCGCCTACGAGCAGTACTTC	CASSVAERGAYEQYF
TRBJ1-4	once	NA	TRBV11-2	TGTGCCAGCAGCTTTGCCGGGACCCCTAATGAAAAACTGTTTTTT	CASSFAGTPNEKLFF
TRBJ1-3	NA	TRBD1	TRBV12-5	TGTGCTAGTGGTCTATACTTCACAGGGGGGATCTCTGGAAACACCATATATTTT	CASGLYFTGGISGNTIYF
TRBJ2-3	NA	TRBD2	TRBV4-1	TGCGCCAGCAGGACGGCTAGCGGGGGGGTGTATACGCAGTATTTT	CASRTASGGVYTQYF
TRBJ1-2	NA	TRBD1	TRBV18	TGTGCCAGCTCACCGGATCCGGGGACAGGGGGGTACTATGGCTACACCTTC	CASSPDPGTGGYYGYTF
TRBJ2-1	NA	TRBD2	TRBV6-4	TGTGCCAGCAGTGCTCGGGGCGGGAGCTCCTACAATGAGCAGTTCTTC	CASSARGGSSYNEQFF
TRBJ2-1	NA	TRBD1	TRBV24-1	TGTGCCACCAGTGAGACAGGGATTGGGTCCTACAATGAGCAGTTCTTC	CATSETGIGSYNEQFF
TRBJ2-7	once	NA	TRBV12-3/TRBV12-4	TGTGCCAGCAGTTTAAACGGGAAGAACGAGCAGTACTTC	CASSLNGKNEQYF
TRBJ1-5	NA	TRBD1	TRBV10-2	TGCGCCACGGGACAGGGAGAGCGTCAGCCCCAGCATTTT	CATGQGERQPQHF
TRBJ2-7	once	NA	TRBV3-1/TRBV3-2	TGTGCCAGCAGCCAAGGGGACGAGCAGTACTTC	CASSQGDEQYF
TRBJ2-7	NA	NA	TRBV12-3/TRBV12-4	TGTGCCAGCAGTTTTTCTGGCGAGCAGTACTTC	CASSFSGEQYF
TRBJ1-1	NA	TRBD1	TRBV19	TGTGCCAGTAGTATACACAGGGGACGCACTGAAGCTTTCTTT	CASSIHRGRTEAFF
TRBJ2-7	NA	TRBD2	TRBV10-2	TGCGCCAGCAGGGCGGGGGGGAACGAGCAGTACTTC	CASRAGGNEQYF
TRBJ2-1	NA	TRBD2	TRBV9	TGTGCCAGCGGCGTAGTTAGCGGGGGGTACAATGAGCAGTTCTTC	CASGVVSGGYNEQFF
TRBJ1-1	NA	NA	TRBV30	TGTGCCTGGAGTGGGCAGCCAAGCCAAGCTTTCTTT	CAWSGQPSQAFF
TRBJ1-4	NA	NA	TRBV21-1	TGTGCCAGCAGCAAAACGGAGACAGGGGATGATGAAAAACTGTTTTTT	CASSKTETGDDEKLFF
TRBJ1-1	NA	TRBD1	TRBV6-5	TGTGCCAGCAGGACCAGGACAGGGGGGAACACTGAAGCTTTCTTT	CASRTRTGGNTEAFF
TRBJ2-5	NA	TRBD1	TRBV30	TGTGCCTGGAGTAGTAGGACAGGCCAAGAGACCCAGTACTTC	CAWSSRTGQETQYF